A selection of T cell receptor beta chains follows, all from one sample in a study of Graves' ophthalmopathy and Graves' hyperthyroidism. TCRdb independently ran MiXCR on the multiplex PCR reads; one entry per CDR3 protein. Of around 1,200,000 distinct CDR3 sequences listed, approximately 35% are singletons. Input material: peripheral blood or thyroid tissue (not recorded which). The receptor set was obtained from an adult man with Graves' hyperthyroidism. The CDR3 runs from the conserved cysteine through the conserved F or W. A D gene is named only where the DNA matches it firmly. The listing skips clone size in some rows; elsewhere it reads once, few, many or a size class.

TRBD1 NA 15 TRBJ2-7 TRBV10-3 TGTGCCAGCGGGGACAGGTACCAAGGTGACTACGAGCAGTACTTC CASGDRYQGDYEQYF
TRBD2 NA 16 TRBJ2-7 TRBV2 TGTGCCAGCAGTGAAGGAGCGGGAGGGCCAGGCTACGAGCAGTACTTC CASSEGAGGPGYEQYF
TRBD1 few 14 TRBJ2-7 TRBV7-2 TGTGCCAGCAGTCTCCAGGGGGCAGGGGGAAAGCAGTACTTC CASSLQGAGGKQYF
NA NA 15 TRBJ1-5 TRBV20-1 TGCAGTGCTAGGGCGGGGCGCTATAGCAATCAGCCCCAGCATTTT CSARAGRYSNQPQHF
NA few 15 TRBJ1-1 TRBV30 TGTGCCTGGAGTAATCCTGGCCAGGGCAACTCTGAAGCTTTCTTT CAWSNPGQGNSEAFF
TRBD1 many 16 TRBJ1-4 TRBV15 TGTGCCACCAGCGAGTACGCCGGGACAGTTCATGAAAAACTGTTTTTT CATSEYAGTVHEKLFF
TRBD2 many 13 TRBJ2-7 TRBV20-1 TGCAGTGCTAGACCTAGCGGGGTTTTTGAGCAGTACTTC CSARPSGVFEQYF
NA NA 13 TRBJ1-2 TRBV3-1 TGTACCAGCAGCCTAGGAACAGACTATGGCTACACCTTC CTSSLGTDYGYTF
TRBD2 many 15 TRBJ2-7 TRBV7-2 TGTGCCAGCAGCGGGAGCGGGACGGAGACCTACGAGCAGTACTTC CASSGSGTETYEQYF
TRBD1 few 14 TRBJ1-6 TRBV5-6 TGTGCCAGCAGCTTGTGGGGACAGGGATCACCCCTCCACTTT CASSLWGQGSPLHF
NA NA 16 TRBJ2-5 TRBV28 TGTGCCAGCAGCCATCCCCGTGACAGATACCAAGAGACCCAGTACTTC CASSHPRDRYQETQYF
TRBD2 many 14 TRBJ2-7 TRBV20-1 TGCAGTGCAGCAAGCGGGAGGTCCACCTACGAGCAGTACTTC CSAASGRSTYEQYF
NA NA 20 TRBJ2-7 TRBV7-2 TGTGCCAGCAGCTTGGCCGCGGGGAGGAGTAGCCGGACAGGCCCCTACGAGCAGTACTTC CASSLAAGRSSRTGPYEQYF